This paragraph covers one T cell receptor beta chain sequence. No antigen is known for it. This record comes from a study of cytomegalovirus exposure and HLA in healthy donors. Study details: About 85 million unique TCRs from HLA-typed donors were held in an early release of data.

At the time of sampling, donors were nominally healthy, though unrecorded immune exposures were likely. Broader study findings: In vitro work confirmed that three CMV-associated chains recognize CMV antigens. Most subjects had HLA-A and HLA-B alleles reportedly predicted accurately by TCR beta sequences.

PCR was performed using 60 Vbeta and 13 Jbeta primers. Sequenced by immunoSEQ multiplex PCR; TCRdb stores in-frame clones only, minus some. Of roughly 180,000 clones listed, about 83% are singletons. The TCR was taken from a female donor in good health and CMV-seronegative. The sample consisted of PBMCs.

The CDR3 is CASSPVSGDKETQYF. DNA for the CDR3: TGTGCCAGCTCACCGGTTAGCGGGGATAAAGAGACCCAGTACTTC. The chain couples TRBV18 to TRBJ2-5, with 8 bases that match TRBD2. The V gene's germline CDR1 is KGHSH and CDR2 LQKENI. This CDR3 is built from 15 residues. V lost 3 bases to trimming and J lost 3 bases; unmatched junction nucleotides: 6.